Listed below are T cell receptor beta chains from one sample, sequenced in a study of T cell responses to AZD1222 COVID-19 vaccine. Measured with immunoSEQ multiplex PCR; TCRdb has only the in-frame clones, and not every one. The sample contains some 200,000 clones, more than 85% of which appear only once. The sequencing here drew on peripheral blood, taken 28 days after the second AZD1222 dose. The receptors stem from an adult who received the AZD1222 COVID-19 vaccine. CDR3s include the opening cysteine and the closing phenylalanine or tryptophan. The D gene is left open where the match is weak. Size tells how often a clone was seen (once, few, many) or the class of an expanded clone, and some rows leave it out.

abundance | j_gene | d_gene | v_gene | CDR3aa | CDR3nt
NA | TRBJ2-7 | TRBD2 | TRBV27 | CASSTAGAGEQYF | TGTGCCAGCAGTACAGCGGGAGCGGGCGAGCAGTACTTC
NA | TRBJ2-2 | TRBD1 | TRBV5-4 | CASKSGTANTGELFF | TGTGCCAGCAAATCCGGGACAGCGAACACCGGGGAGCTGTTTTTT
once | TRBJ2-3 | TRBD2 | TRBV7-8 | CASSKGTSGRDTQYF | TGTGCCAGCAGCAAAGGGACTAGCGGGAGAGATACGCAGTATTTT
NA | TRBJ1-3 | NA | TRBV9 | CASTSGGSAGNTIYF | TGTGCCAGCACCTCCGGGGGGTCGGCTGGAAACACCATATATTTT
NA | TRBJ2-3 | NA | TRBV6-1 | CASSESSLRGNTQYF | TGTGCCAGCAGTGAATCTAGCCTGAGGGGAAATACGCAGTATTTT
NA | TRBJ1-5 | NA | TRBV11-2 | CASSLQAGRLNQPQHF | TGTGCCAGCAGCTTACAGGCGGGCAGACTAAATCAGCCCCAGCATTTT
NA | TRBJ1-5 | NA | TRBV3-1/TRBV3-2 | CASSQEWGGEQPQHF | TGTGCCAGCAGCCAAGAATGGGGGGGCGAGCAGCCCCAGCATTTT
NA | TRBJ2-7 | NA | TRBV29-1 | CSVVRGHEQYF | TGCAGCGTTGTTAGGGGACACGAGCAGTACTTC
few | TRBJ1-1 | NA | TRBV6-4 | CASSVGRIGHTEAFF | TGTGCCAGCAGTGTAGGACGGATCGGACACACTGAAGCTTTCTTT
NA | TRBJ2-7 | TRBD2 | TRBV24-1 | CATSDPLAGEDEQYF | TGTGCCACCAGTGATCCTCTTGCGGGAGAGGACGAGCAGTACTTC
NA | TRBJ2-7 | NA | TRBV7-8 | CASSDPWSSYEQYF | TGTGCCAGTTCGGACCCTTGGAGCTCCTACGAGCAGTACTTC
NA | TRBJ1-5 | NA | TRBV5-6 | CASSPGTHNQPQHF | TGTGCCAGCAGTCCCGGGACGCACAATCAGCCCCAGCATTTT
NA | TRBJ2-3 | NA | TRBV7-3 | CASSLSTFDRDTQYF | TGTGCCAGCAGCTTAAGCACCTTCGATAGAGATACGCAGTATTTT
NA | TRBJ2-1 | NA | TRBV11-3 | CASSPPGASHNEQFF | TGTGCCAGCAGCCCCCCCGGGGCGTCCCACAATGAGCAGTTCTTC
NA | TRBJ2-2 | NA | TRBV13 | CASRGQGPPGELFF | TGTGCCAGCCGGGGGCAGGGTCCTCCCGGGGAGCTGTTTTTT
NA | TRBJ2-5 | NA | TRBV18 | CASSPATQETQYF | TGTGCCAGCTCACCGGCGACCCAAGAGACCCAGTACTTC
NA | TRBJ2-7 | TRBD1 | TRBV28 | CASSTPTGAEQYF | TGTGCCAGCAGTACGCCGACAGGGGCCGAGCAGTACTTC
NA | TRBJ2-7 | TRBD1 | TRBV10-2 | CASSESTGAFYEQYF | TGCGCCAGCAGTGAGTCGACAGGGGCCTTCTACGAGCAGTACTTC
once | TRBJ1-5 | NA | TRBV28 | CASSFHSLINQPQHF | TGTGCCAGCAGTTTTCACAGTCTAATCAATCAGCCCCAGCATTTT
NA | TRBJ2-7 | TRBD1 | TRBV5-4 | CASSALGGTGVGEQYF | TGTGCCAGCAGCGCCTTAGGGGGGACAGGGGTCGGGGAGCAGTACTTC
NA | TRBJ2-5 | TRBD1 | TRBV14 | CASSPLGQYQETQYF | TGTGCCAGCAGCCCCTTGGGACAGTACCAAGAGACCCAGTACTTC
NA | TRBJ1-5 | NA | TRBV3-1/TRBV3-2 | CASSQVGGNQPQHF | TGTGCCAGCAGCCAAGTTGGGGGGAATCAGCCCCAGCATTTT
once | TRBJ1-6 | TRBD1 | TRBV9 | CASSPTPSRDRGPLHF | TGTGCCAGCAGCCCAACACCCTCCCGGGACAGGGGGCCCCTCCACTTT
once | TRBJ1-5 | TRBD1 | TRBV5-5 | CASSLVLAGQSNQPQHF | TGTGCCAGCAGCTTGGTACTGGCGGGACAGAGCAATCAGCCCCAGCATTTT
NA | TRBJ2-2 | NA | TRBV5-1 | CASSLAEVGILAGELFF | TGCGCCAGCAGCTTGGCCGAGGTTGGGATTCTCGCCGGGGAGCTGTTTTTT
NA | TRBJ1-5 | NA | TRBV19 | CASSERGRNQPQHF | TGTGCCAGTAGTGAAAGGGGTCGCAATCAGCCCCAGCATTTT
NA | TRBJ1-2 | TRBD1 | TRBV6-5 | CASNRDRGYYGYTF | TGTGCCAGCAATAGAGACAGGGGATACTATGGCTACACCTTC